This T cell receptor beta chain derives from a study of CD8 T cells in ankylosing spondylitis. Overall study findings and caveats: Disease-associated clones were CD8+ and fairly uncommon in peripheral blood.

MiXCR, applied by TCRdb to the 5' RACE reads, yields one record per CDR3 protein. The repertoire holds 200,000 to 300,000 distinct CDR3 sequences, 24% seen once, with roughly 0.67% in the top ten. This clonotype was counted many times. As yet, its antigen is unknown. Sequencing was done on a sample of blood, either unsorted or a sorted T cell fraction (not recorded which). The clonotype originates from a male donor with ankylosing spondylitis or in good health (not recorded which).

As DNA, the CDR3 is TGTGCCAGCAGTTCCCCTTATGAGCAGTTCTTC. Amino acid sequence: CASSSPYEQFF. The V call is TRBV12-3 or TRBV12-4, the J call TRBJ2-1, with D unclear. The CDR3 has 11 amino acids. Trimming removed 4 bases at V and 8 bases at J, with 6 bases between.